This T cell receptor (beta chain) was recovered during a study of OX40 agonist ivuxolimab in advanced cancers. Background for the entire study: Ivuxolimab was an agonistic, fully human IgG2 monoclonal antibody directed against OX40 (CD134), a costimulatory receptor. Intravenous ivuxolimab was administered to patients every 2 weeks at six dose levels: 0.01, 0.1, 0.3, 1.5, 3 and 10 mg/kg. Of the roughly 52 patients in dose escalation, approximately 20 had hepatocellular carcinoma, about 15 had melanoma, 9 had renal cell carcinoma and 9 had head and neck cancer. The dose-escalation cohort was approximately 83% male with a mean age of 60 years, ranging from roughly 20 to 80. Prior anti-PD-1, anti-PD-L1 or anti-CTLA-4 therapy was permitted, and checkpoint inhibitors had been received by less than 45% of dose-escalation patients. Partial responses occurred in three dose-escalation patients, of whom one had hepatocellular carcinoma and two had cutaneous melanoma. The point of sequencing TCRbeta in the periphery was to test whether ivuxolimab changed TCR sequence diversity and drove clonal T-cell expansion. The paper reports the monotherapy dose-escalation portion (N of about 47 patients) of the phase I ivuxolimab trial.

V was cut back by 5 bases and J by 9 bases, leaving a gap of 23 bases between them. CDR1 and CDR2 are read off the germline V gene as SGHVS and FQNEAQ. The CDR3 runs 16 amino acids, cysteine and phenylalanine included. Just CDR3 DNA is preserved here, 48 bases in frame from base 1. The trial excluded patients who had a history of autoimmune disease or were on systemic immunosuppression. Peripheral blood for TCR sequencing was collected from all dose cohorts at baseline, on cycle 4 day 1, and on cycle 7 day 1. Samples were obtained from an open-label, multicenter, first-in-human phase I dose-escalation trial of ivuxolimab. Adults with locally advanced or metastatic head and neck squamous cell, hepatocellular, melanoma or renal cell carcinoma were enrolled in the trial. Before TCR sequencing, CD4+ T cells and CD8+ T cells were sorted from peripheral blood as separate populations. Notes on this clone: The specificity of this receptor is unknown. Base qualities are missing; no much larger clone stands one base away.

Here is what the overall study found, with its caveats: The antigen specificity of the clonally expanded peripheral T cells was not determined. After ivuxolimab, expanded clones were on average more numerous among CD8+ T cells than among CD4+ T cells. Low levels of normalized T-cell clonal expansion were also shown by some nonresponding patients. In the 0.1-3.0 mg/kg groups, partial responders were among the patients with the lowest normalized peripheral clonal expansion, particularly in CD8+ T cells. At doses of 0.1 to 3.0 mg/kg, clonal expansion of both CD4+ and CD8+ T cells in blood was seen between baseline and week 6.

Genomic DNA was extracted from sorted cells for sequencing of the TCRbeta CDR3 region. The immunoSEQ Assay was used for sequencing of TCRbeta CDR3 regions. What TCRdb holds here is the immuneACCESS table cut down to in-frame rearrangements. Part of the clones is not present; checked against another copy, under half of the missing clones reflect an unresolved V gene, and the others are unexplained. This sample is represented by about 35,000 clones; about four fifths of them were singletons. The ten largest make up about 1.7% of the sample. Specimen: CD4+ or CD8+ T cells sorted from blood, collected in a trial of the OX40 agonist ivuxolimab. The TCR originated in an adult with an advanced solid tumor such as melanoma, head and neck, liver or kidney cancer. Recombination linked TRBV7-8 to TRBJ2-1, and possibly TRBD1, on 6 matching bases. The CDR3 reads as follows: CASSLGGPVSTSEQFF. At the DNA level, the sequence is TGTGCCAGCAGCCTAGGGGGACCCGTAAGTACCAGTGAGCAGTTCTTC.